This is a list of T cell receptor beta chains from one sample in a study of response to subunit inactivated influenza vaccine. TCRdb itself ran the RT-PCR reads through MiXCR, one entry per CDR3 protein. The repertoire consists of over 800,000 distinct CDR3 sequences, with 20% to 25% occurring once and the leading ten covering more than 8.5%. Sequenced here: PBMCs from blood, sampled roughly 5 days after vaccination. Receptors were obtained from a man over 45 who received an inactivated influenza vaccine. The CDR3 runs from the conserved cysteine through the conserved F or W. The D gene is left open where the match is weak. The size of a clone is reported for some rows only, either as once, few or many, or as a class for expanded clones.

d_gene: NA; abundance: NA; j_gene: TRBJ2-3; v_gene: TRBV5-1; CDR3nt: TGCGCCAGCAGCTCAACCCCGTCAAGGACAGAGGCTCGACCGCGGGATACGCAGTATTTT; CDR3aa: CASSSTPSRTEARPRDTQYF
d_gene: NA; abundance: few; j_gene: TRBJ1-1; v_gene: TRBV5-1; CDR3nt: TGCGCCAGCAGCTTGGGGGATCTGGGCGGCGGAACAGCTTTCTTT; CDR3aa: CASSLGDLGGGTAFF
d_gene: NA; abundance: once; j_gene: TRBJ1-4; v_gene: TRBV3-1; CDR3nt: TGTGCCAGCAGCCCTCGCGGGGTCGAAAAACTGTTTTTT; CDR3aa: CASSPRGVEKLFF
d_gene: TRBD2; abundance: NA; j_gene: TRBJ2-5; v_gene: TRBV20-1; CDR3nt: TGCAGTGCTAGAGTCCGACTAGCGGTGATGCAAGAGACCCAGTACTTC; CDR3aa: CSARVRLAVMQETQYF
d_gene: NA; abundance: few; j_gene: TRBJ2-1; v_gene: TRBV7-6; CDR3nt: TGTGCCAGCAGCTTAGAGGAGGGGTTTTCTAATGAGCAGTTCTTC; CDR3aa: CASSLEEGFSNEQFF
d_gene: TRBD1; abundance: NA; j_gene: TRBJ2-6; v_gene: TRBV12-3/TRBV12-4; CDR3nt: TGTGCCAGCAGGCCGGACAGGGCTGGGGCCAACGTCCTGACTTTC; CDR3aa: CASRPDRAGANVLTF
d_gene: NA; abundance: NA; j_gene: TRBJ2-5; v_gene: TRBV4-2; CDR3nt: TGTGCCAGCAGCCAAGATCCCCCGCCGTCGGGGACCCAGAACTTC; CDR3aa: CASSQDPPPSGTQNF
d_gene: NA; abundance: once; j_gene: TRBJ2-3; v_gene: TRBV5-1; CDR3nt: TGCGCCAGCAGCGCCGGGGGGCCAGATACGCAGTATTTT; CDR3aa: CASSAGGPDTQYF
d_gene: TRBD2; abundance: NA; j_gene: TRBJ2-1; v_gene: TRBV4-2; CDR3nt: TGTGCCAGCAGCCAAGATCTAAGGGGACTAGCGGGAAATGAGCAGTTCTTC; CDR3aa: CASSQDLRGLAGNEQFF
d_gene: NA; abundance: NA; j_gene: TRBJ1-1; v_gene: TRBV7-9; CDR3nt: TGTGCCAGCAGCTCCCTGCGGGGATTTGACGCTGAAGCTTTCTTT; CDR3aa: CASSSLRGFDAEAFF
d_gene: NA; abundance: few; j_gene: TRBJ2-5; v_gene: TRBV12-3/TRBV12-4; CDR3nt: TGTGCCAGCAGTTTAGGCCCTCAAGGGGCAGAGACCCAGTACTTC; CDR3aa: CASSLGPQGAETQYF
d_gene: TRBD2; abundance: few; j_gene: TRBJ2-3; v_gene: TRBV12-3/TRBV12-4; CDR3nt: TGTGCCAGCAGTTGGACTAGCGGGACTCGCACAGATACGCAGTATTTT; CDR3aa: CASSWTSGTRTDTQYF
d_gene: NA; abundance: few; j_gene: TRBJ1-4; v_gene: TRBV5-4; CDR3nt: TGTGCCAGCAGCTTGGGACGTCTCAATGAAAAACTGTTTTTT; CDR3aa: CASSLGRLNEKLFF
d_gene: NA; abundance: few; j_gene: TRBJ2-2; v_gene: TRBV4-2; CDR3nt: TGTGCCAGCAGCCAAGAACAAGTCGCGAACACCGGGGAGCTGTTTTTT; CDR3aa: CASSQEQVANTGELFF
d_gene: TRBD2; abundance: few; j_gene: TRBJ2-3; v_gene: TRBV20-1; CDR3nt: TGCAGTGCTAGCGCCCTAGCGGGAGTCTCAGATACGCAGTATTTT; CDR3aa: CSASALAGVSDTQYF
d_gene: NA; abundance: few; j_gene: TRBJ2-3; v_gene: TRBV5-1; CDR3nt: TGCGCCAGCAGCTCCTTTGGGGACACAGATACGCAGTATTTT; CDR3aa: CASSSFGDTDTQYF
d_gene: NA; abundance: NA; j_gene: TRBJ1-1; v_gene: TRBV20-1; CDR3nt: TGCAGTGCTAGGGTCGGCCCAAAGACTGAAGCTTTCTTT; CDR3aa: CSARVGPKTEAFF
d_gene: NA; abundance: few; j_gene: TRBJ1-5; v_gene: TRBV27; CDR3nt: TGTGCCACTATGAGGTCCGGCACGGGCAATCAGCCCCAGCATTTT; CDR3aa: CATMRSGTGNQPQHF
d_gene: TRBD2; abundance: few; j_gene: TRBJ2-2; v_gene: TRBV20-1; CDR3nt: TGCAGTGCTAGATTTCCTTGGCGGGAGGTTCACACCGGGGAGCTGTTTTTT; CDR3aa: CSARFPWREVHTGELFF
d_gene: TRBD2; abundance: many; j_gene: TRBJ2-7; v_gene: TRBV6-2/TRBV6-3; CDR3nt: TGTGCCAGCAGCCAAATCGTTCTCCAGCGGGACTACGAGCAGTACTTC; CDR3aa: CASSQIVLQRDYEQYF
d_gene: NA; abundance: NA; j_gene: TRBJ1-1; v_gene: TRBV4-3; CDR3nt: TGCGCCAGCAGCCAAGATAGGAGGGGATTAGGGGGGACTGAAGCTTTCTTT; CDR3aa: CASSQDRRGLGGTEAFF
d_gene: NA; abundance: few; j_gene: TRBJ2-5; v_gene: TRBV14; CDR3nt: TGTGCCAGCAGCCAAGATGGAGTACAAGAGACCCAGTACTTC; CDR3aa: CASSQDGVQETQYF
d_gene: NA; abundance: NA; j_gene: TRBJ2-1; v_gene: TRBV6-5; CDR3nt: TGTGCCAGCAGTTTCGGGGACTCCGCTCACAATGAGCAGTTCTTC; CDR3aa: CASSFGDSAHNEQFF
d_gene: NA; abundance: NA; j_gene: TRBJ2-3; v_gene: TRBV7-2; CDR3nt: TGTGCCAGCAGCTTAGCGGGGGGTCCCCATGATACGCAGTATTTT; CDR3aa: CASSLAGGPHDTQYF
d_gene: NA; abundance: few; j_gene: TRBJ2-2; v_gene: TRBV6-1; CDR3nt: TGTGCCAGCATTTGGGGCCCCGGGGAGCTGTTTTTT; CDR3aa: CASIWGPGELFF
d_gene: NA; abundance: NA; j_gene: TRBJ1-2; v_gene: TRBV6-1; CDR3nt: TGTGCCAGGAACTCAAGTGGGGGGCACTATGGCTACAACTTC; CDR3aa: CARNSSGGHYGYNF
d_gene: NA; abundance: few; j_gene: TRBJ2-5; v_gene: TRBV7-2; CDR3nt: TGTGCCAGCAGTAACCGGGCAACCAACTTCCAGTACTTC; CDR3aa: CASSNRATNFQYF
d_gene: NA; abundance: NA; j_gene: TRBJ2-3; v_gene: TRBV3-1; CDR3nt: TGTGCCAGCAGCCGATTAGGTGGGGGAGATACGCAGTATTTT; CDR3aa: CASSRLGGGDTQYF
d_gene: TRBD1; abundance: NA; j_gene: TRBJ2-5; v_gene: TRBV20-1; CDR3nt: TGCAGTGCTAGTGGGGACAGGGGTTCCCCCGAGACCCAGTACTTC; CDR3aa: CSASGDRGSPETQYF
d_gene: TRBD2; abundance: few; j_gene: TRBJ2-1; v_gene: TRBV11-2; CDR3nt: TGTGCCAGCAGCTTAGTACGCTGGACTAGCGGGGCGACTAGCTCCTACAATGAGCAGTTCTTC; CDR3aa: CASSLVRWTSGATSSYNEQFF
d_gene: TRBD2; abundance: few; j_gene: TRBJ2-1; v_gene: TRBV29-1; CDR3nt: TGCAGCGTCGTAGGGCGGGAGTGGAGCTCCTACAATGAGCAGTTCTTC; CDR3aa: CSVVGREWSSYNEQFF
d_gene: NA; abundance: NA; j_gene: TRBJ2-3; v_gene: TRBV6-2/TRBV6-3; CDR3nt: TGTGCCAGCACTTACCTCTCATCTGGATTAGATACGCAGTATTTT; CDR3aa: CASTYLSSGLDTQYF
d_gene: NA; abundance: few; j_gene: TRBJ2-7; v_gene: TRBV20-1; CDR3nt: TGCAGTGCTCCCAGGGACCTTAGCTCCTACGAGCAGTACTTC; CDR3aa: CSAPRDLSSYEQYF
d_gene: NA; abundance: NA; j_gene: TRBJ2-1; v_gene: TRBV5-1; CDR3nt: TGCGCCAGCAGCCCCCTGGGGGAAAATGAGCAGTTCTTC; CDR3aa: CASSPLGENEQFF
d_gene: NA; abundance: many; j_gene: TRBJ2-2; v_gene: TRBV6-1; CDR3nt: TGTGCCAGCAGCCGTAAGAACACCGGGGAGCTGTTTTTT; CDR3aa: CASSRKNTGELFF
d_gene: NA; abundance: NA; j_gene: TRBJ2-2; v_gene: TRBV4-2; CDR3nt: TGTGCCAGCAGCCACGGGACACTAAACACCGGGGAGCTGTTTTTT; CDR3aa: CASSHGTLNTGELFF
d_gene: TRBD1; abundance: many; j_gene: TRBJ1-1; v_gene: TRBV29-1; CDR3nt: TGCAGCGTGACAGGGGCGGGGAACACTGAAGCTTTCTTT; CDR3aa: CSVTGAGNTEAFF
d_gene: NA; abundance: few; j_gene: TRBJ1-2; v_gene: TRBV5-5; CDR3nt: TGTGCCAGCAGCTTGATTAAGAGGGGACTGCCCTATGGCTACACCTTC; CDR3aa: CASSLIKRGLPYGYTF
d_gene: TRBD1; abundance: NA; j_gene: TRBJ2-1; v_gene: TRBV20-1; CDR3nt: TGCAGTGCCAAAACCTTCGGGACAGGGGACAATGAGCAGTTCTTC; CDR3aa: CSAKTFGTGDNEQFF
d_gene: TRBD2; abundance: NA; j_gene: TRBJ2-5; v_gene: TRBV20-1; CDR3nt: TGCAGTGCAACCGGGACTAGCGGGACCTGGGGGGAGACCCAGTACTTC; CDR3aa: CSATGTSGTWGETQYF
d_gene: NA; abundance: NA; j_gene: TRBJ2-2; v_gene: TRBV15; CDR3nt: TGTGCCACCAGCAGAGAGGTCGGGGAGCTGTTTTTT; CDR3aa: CATSREVGELFF
d_gene: TRBD1; abundance: NA; j_gene: TRBJ2-7; v_gene: TRBV5-1; CDR3nt: TGCGCCAGCAGCTCGATAACAGGGGGCGGCGGCGAGCAGTACTTC; CDR3aa: CASSSITGGGGEQYF
d_gene: NA; abundance: NA; j_gene: TRBJ2-3; v_gene: TRBV2; CDR3nt: TGTGCCAGCAGTGAACAGGGTAAATTCGATACGCAGTATTTT; CDR3aa: CASSEQGKFDTQYF
d_gene: TRBD2; abundance: many; j_gene: TRBJ2-7; v_gene: TRBV20-1; CDR3nt: TGCAGTGCTAAGGGACTAGCGGGCTCCTACGAGCAGTACTTC; CDR3aa: CSAKGLAGSYEQYF
d_gene: TRBD2; abundance: many; j_gene: TRBJ2-2; v_gene: TRBV12-3/TRBV12-4; CDR3nt: TGTGCCAGCAGTTTACGGACTAGCGGGGGGGACGGGGAGCTGTTTTTT; CDR3aa: CASSLRTSGGDGELFF
d_gene: NA; abundance: NA; j_gene: TRBJ2-7; v_gene: TRBV4-1; CDR3nt: TGCGCCAGCAGCCAAGTTCCCGGGGACTCCTACGAGCAGTACTTC; CDR3aa: CASSQVPGDSYEQYF
d_gene: NA; abundance: few; j_gene: TRBJ1-6; v_gene: TRBV15; CDR3nt: TGTGCCACCAGCAGCGTCAGGGGTTCACCCCTCCACTTT; CDR3aa: CATSSVRGSPLHF
d_gene: NA; abundance: few; j_gene: TRBJ2-3; v_gene: TRBV10-3; CDR3nt: TGTGCCATCAGGGGGGACATAACAGATACGCAGTATTTT; CDR3aa: CAIRGDITDTQYF
d_gene: NA; abundance: few; j_gene: TRBJ1-2; v_gene: TRBV12-3/TRBV12-4; CDR3nt: TGTGCCAGCAGTTTAGGAGGGTTAAGTGGCTACACCTTC; CDR3aa: CASSLGGLSGYTF
d_gene: TRBD1; abundance: NA; j_gene: TRBJ2-7; v_gene: TRBV6-5; CDR3nt: TGTGCCAGCAGTTACGAGGGGGCAGGTTACGAGCAGTACTTC; CDR3aa: CASSYEGAGYEQYF
d_gene: NA; abundance: NA; j_gene: TRBJ2-7; v_gene: TRBV7-9; CDR3nt: TGTGCCAGCAGCTACCCGACAGAACCCTACGAGCAGTACTTC; CDR3aa: CASSYPTEPYEQYF
d_gene: TRBD2; abundance: NA; j_gene: TRBJ2-3; v_gene: TRBV7-2; CDR3nt: TGTGCCAGCAGCTTAGCGGCTAGCGGGGGGGTAGATACGCAGTATTTT; CDR3aa: CASSLAASGGVDTQYF
d_gene: NA; abundance: few; j_gene: TRBJ2-5; v_gene: TRBV20-1; CDR3nt: TGCAGTTCAATGGGTCTAATTCAAGAGACCCAGTACTTC; CDR3aa: CSSMGLIQETQYF
d_gene: TRBD2; abundance: NA; j_gene: TRBJ2-5; v_gene: TRBV12-3/TRBV12-4; CDR3nt: TGTGCCAGCGAGGCTAGCGGGGGGGCATGGGAGACCCAGTACTTC; CDR3aa: CASEASGGAWETQYF